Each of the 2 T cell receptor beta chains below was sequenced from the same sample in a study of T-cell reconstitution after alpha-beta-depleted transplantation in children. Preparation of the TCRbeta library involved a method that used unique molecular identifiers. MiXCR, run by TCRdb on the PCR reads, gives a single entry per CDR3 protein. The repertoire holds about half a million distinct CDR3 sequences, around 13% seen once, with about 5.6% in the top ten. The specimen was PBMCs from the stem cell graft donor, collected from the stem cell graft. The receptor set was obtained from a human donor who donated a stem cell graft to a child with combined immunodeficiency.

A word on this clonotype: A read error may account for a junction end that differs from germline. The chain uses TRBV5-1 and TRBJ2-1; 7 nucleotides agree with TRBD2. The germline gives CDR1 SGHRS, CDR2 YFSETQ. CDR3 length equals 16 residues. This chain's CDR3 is CASSLTLGTNGGGVAF. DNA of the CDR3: TGCGCCAGCAGCTTGACTCTAGGGACTAACGGGGGTGGCGTGGCCTTC. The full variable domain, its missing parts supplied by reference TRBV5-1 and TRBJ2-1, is KAGVTQTPRYLIKTRGQQVTLSCSPISGHRSVSWYQQTPGQGLQFLFEYFSETQRNKGNFPGRFSGRQFSNSRSEMNVSTLELGDSALYLCASSLTLGTNGGGVAFGPGTRLTVL.

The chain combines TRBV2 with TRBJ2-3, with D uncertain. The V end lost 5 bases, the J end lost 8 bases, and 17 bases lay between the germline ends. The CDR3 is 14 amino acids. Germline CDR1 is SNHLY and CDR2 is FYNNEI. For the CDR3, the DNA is TGTGCCAGCAGTAGAAGACAAGGAGCATTTACGCAGTATTTT. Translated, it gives CASSRRQGAFTQYF.